The 21 T cell receptor beta chains below all came from one sample that was sequenced in a study of blood T cell repertoires in COVID-19. Some clones are missing from TCRdb's copy, which holds only in-frame ones; the method was immunoSEQ multiplex PCR. The sample contains some 200,000 clones, over 75% of which appear only once. Sequencing input: peripheral blood. The receptors shown here come from a man aged 80 or over with acute or convalescent COVID-19.

The rearrangement joins TRBV9 to TRBJ2-6; 7 positions agree with TRBD1. Trimming at V came to 4 bases and at J to 0 bases, leaving 4 bases not matched to a gene. This CDR3 spans 16 amino acids. Germline V gene sequence: CDR1 SGDLS, CDR2 YYNGEE. The DNA for the CDR3 is TGTGCCAGCAGCATGACAGGGACCTCTGGGGCCAACGTCCTGACTTTC. Its protein product is CASSMTGTSGANVLTF.

This clone has a single count. J is TRBJ2-7 and V is TRBV7-2; no clear D gene. The CDR3 consists of 13 residues. V lost 0 bases, J lost 5 bases, and 8 bases lay in between. Looked up from germline, CDR1 is SGHTA and CDR2 is FQGNSA. This CDR3 is CASSLAGRHEQYF. The DNA for the CDR3 is TGTGCCAGCAGCTTAGCGGGCCGCCACGAGCAGTACTTC. The variable domain in full, completed from reference TRBV7-2 and TRBJ2-7, reads GAGVSQSPSNKVTEKGKDVELRCDPISGHTALYWYRQSLGQGLEFLIYFQGNSAPDKSGLPSDRFSAERTGGSVSTLTIQRTQQEDSAVYLCASSLAGRHEQYFGPGTRLTVT.

The chain carries TRBV7-8 and TRBJ1-1; D unresolved. The V end lost 1 base, the J end lost 6 bases, and 9 bases lay between the germline ends. Germline V gene lookup returns CDR1 SGHVS and CDR2 FQNEAQ. The CDR3 is 13 residues long. The CDR3 DNA reads TGTGCCAGCAGCTTAGGAGGTTCCGCTGAAGCTTTCTTT. It translates to CASSLGGSAEAFF.

The count of this clone is one. V is TRBV7-6 and J is TRBJ1-5; no firm D call. Germline-derived CDR1 and CDR2 are SGHVS and FNYEAQ. The CDR3 has 15 residues. Trimming shortened V by 1 base and J by 0 bases, and 7 bases separated the two germline ends. The CDR3 loop reads CASSLVAGSNQPQHF. In DNA form, the CDR3 reads TGTGCCAGCAGCTTAGTGGCAGGTAGCAATCAGCCCCAGCATTTT.

The chain combines TRBV7-2 with TRBJ2-7; 8 bases are shared with TRBD1. The junction had 3 bases not matched to a gene; V was cut back by 5 bases and J by 6 bases. Germline assignment: CDR1 SGHTA and CDR2 FQGNSA. The length of the CDR3 is 12 residues. CDR3 in DNA: TGTGCCAGCAGCCAGACAGGGGTCGAGCAGTACTTC. Protein: CASSQTGVEQYF.

V is TRBV5-1 and J is TRBJ2-5, with 8 positions matching TRBD1. V lost 6 bases and J lost 1; bases outside the gene matches: 11. Per the germline V gene, CDR1 is SGHRS and CDR2 is YFSETQ. The CDR3 spans 16 residues. The CDR3 reads CASNEQGVTGQETQYF. DNA for the CDR3: TGCGCCAGCAACGAACAGGGGGTAACGGGCCAAGAGACCCAGTACTTC.

Here the CDR3 reads CASSDRGPSANVLTF. The DNA of the CDR3 is TGTGCCAGCTCAGATAGAGGTCCCTCGGCCAACGTCCTGACTTTC. J is TRBJ2-6 and V is TRBV18; unclear D gene. Trimming took off 5 bases at V and 6 bases at J, with 14 bases between the two ends. Germline lookup yields CDR1 KGHSH and CDR2 LQKENI. There are 15 residues in the CDR3.

The V call is TRBV10-3, the J call TRBJ1-3; 7 positions match TRBD1. In germline, CDR1 is ENHRY, CDR2 SYGVKD. The CDR3 spans 14 residues. V was pared by 6 bases and J by 4 bases, with 6 bases of the junction left unmatched. The CDR3 reads CAISTGETGNTIYF. The CDR3, as DNA: TGTGCCATCAGCACAGGGGAAACAGGAAACACCATATATTTT.

This clone has a handful of counts. The chain couples TRBV19 to TRBJ1-1; 7 nucleotides align to TRBD1. Germline V gene data show CDR1 as LNHDA and CDR2 as SQIVND (reference sequence). The trim removed 6 bases at V and 2 bases at J, leaving 9 bases unmatched. CDR3 length: 15 amino acids. CDR3 in DNA: TGTGCCAGTAGGCTTAGGGGGACAGACAACACTGAAGCTTTCTTT. The encoded protein is CASRLRGTDNTEAFF.

The chain uses TRBV5-6 and TRBJ1-5; D gene unclear. V was pared by 3 bases and J by 0 bases, with 4 bases between. The CDR3 covers 13 residues. Germline CDR1 and CDR2: SGHDT and YYEEEE. Written as DNA, the CDR3 is TGTGCCAGCAGCTCGGGTAGCAATCAGCCCCAGCATTTT. It yields the protein CASSSGSNQPQHF.

The rearrangement uses TRBV11-2 and TRBJ2-3, with 11 nucleotides matching TRBD2. CDR1 SGHAT and CDR2 FQNNGV come from the germline V gene. Trimming at V came to 5 bases and at J to 0 bases, leaving 7 bases not matched to a gene. This CDR3 has 17 amino acids. The CDR3 DNA reads as TGTGCCAGCAGCCAAGCACTAGCGGGAGCTAGCACAGATACGCAGTATTTT. The encoded protein is CASSQALAGASTDTQYF.

J is TRBJ1-5 and V is TRBV28, with a weak D call TRBD1 (5 bases). The length of the CDR3 is 16 residues. Deletions cut 3 bases from V and 1 base from J, with 13 bases between. Germline loops: CDR1 MDHEN, CDR2 SYDVKM. Here the CDR3 reads CASSFMGGVSNQPQHF. CDR3 in DNA: TGTGCCAGCAGTTTTATGGGGGGAGTGAGCAATCAGCCCCAGCATTTT.

V and J are TRBV6-5 and TRBJ1-2; D is unclear. Germline-derived CDR1 and CDR2 are MNHEY and SVGAGI. V was shortened by 4 bases and J by 6 bases, with 15 bases between the two germline ends. This CDR3 contains 14 residues. The CDR3 nucleotides are TGTGCCAGCAGTTCGTGGACTGGGATAGATGGCTACACCTTC. Its protein product is CASSSWTGIDGYTF.

The V gene is TRBV7-9, the J gene TRBJ2-5, with 8 bases matching TRBD2. The CDR3 sequence is 13 residues long. CDR1 and CDR2 (germline): SEHNR, FQNEAQ (reference sequence). V gave up 5 bases and J gave up 9 bases; unmatched junction bases: 8. The CDR3 is CASSRLGAGAQYF. Written as DNA, the CDR3 is TGTGCCAGCAGCAGACTAGGAGCGGGGGCCCAGTACTTC. Full variable domain (rest looked up from reference TRBV7-9 and TRBJ2-5): DTGVSQNPRHKITKRGQNVTFRCDPISEHNRLYWYRQTLGQGPEFLTYFQNEAQLEKSRLLSDRFSAERPKGSFSTLEIQRTEQGDSAMYLCASSRLGAGAQYFGPGTRLLVL.

The J gene is TRBJ2-2, the V gene TRBV6-5; TRBD1 agrees at 7 bases. Trimming removed 4 bases from V and 1 base from J; junction bases left unmatched: 3. Per germline, CDR1 MNHEY and CDR2 SVGAGI. The CDR3 totals 15 residues. The CDR3 sequence: CASSLDRQNTGELFF. In nucleotides, the CDR3 is TGTGCCAGCAGTTTGGACAGGCAGAACACCGGGGAGCTGTTTTTT.

The chain is built from TRBV7-2 and TRBJ1-1; no reliable D call. V lost 5 bases, J lost 0 bases, and 13 bases lay in between. Germline assignment: CDR1 SGHTA and CDR2 FQGNSA. The CDR3 sequence is 15 residues long. Here the CDR3 DNA reads TGTGCCAGCAGCCGCCAAACTCAAGTGAACACTGAAGCTTTCTTT. Residues: CASSRQTQVNTEAFF.

The chain uses TRBV14 and TRBJ2-1; TRBD2 matches at 10 bases. The CDR3 sequence is 21 residues long. The J segment lost 6 bases and the V segment lost 0 bases, leaving 20 bases of the junction unmatched. Germline V gene sequence: CDR1 SGHDN, CDR2 FVKESK. The CDR3 DNA follows: TGTGCCAGCAGCCAAGATATCTTACAGGGGGGACTAGCGCTTTCTCGCAATGAGCAGTTCTTC. It translates to CASSQDILQGGLALSRNEQFF.

This sequence joins TRBV6-5 and TRBJ2-7, with TRBD1 as a possible D gene (5 bases). Between the trimmed V and J ends, which lost 2 bases and 1 base, there was a span of 6 bases. CDR3 length: 13 residues. Germline V CDR1 and CDR2: MNHEY, SVGAGI. The CDR3: CASSYDSSYEQYF. CDR3 sequence (DNA): TGTGCCAGCAGTTACGACAGTTCCTACGAGCAGTACTTC.

This chain links TRBV2 with TRBJ2-3; 9 nucleotides line up with TRBD1. V gave up 6 bases and J gave up 1 base; unmatched junction bases: 2. Germline V CDR1 and CDR2: SNHLY, FYNNEI. This CDR3 contains 14 residues. The CDR3 bases are TGTGCCAGCAGCAGGACAGGGGGCACAGATACGCAGTATTTT. This gives the protein CASSRTGGTDTQYF. Based on the CDR3 plus reference TRBV2 and TRBJ2-3, the full variable domain is EPEVTQTPSHQVTQMGQEVILRCVPISNHLYFYWYRQILGQKVEFLVSFYNNEISEKSEIFDDQFSVERPDGSNFTLKIRSTKLEDSAMYFCASSRTGGTDTQYFGPGTRLTVL.

The rearrangement links TRBV2 to TRBJ1-2; 7 nucleotides match TRBD1. From germline, CDR1 is SNHLY and CDR2 FYNNEI. CDR3 length equals 14 residues. The V gene end was trimmed by 7 bases and the J gene end by 5 bases; junction bases not matched to a gene: 10. In DNA form, the CDR3 reads TGTGCCAGCACCAGGACAGGTGACTGGTATGGCTACACCTTC. Protein: CASTRTGDWYGYTF.

The chain employs TRBV4-2 and TRBJ1-4, with D perhaps matching TRBD1 (6 bases). Trimming shortened V by 2 bases and J by 8 bases, and 27 bases separated the two germline ends. The CDR3 runs to 19 residues. Germline V lookup: CDR1 LGHNA, CDR2 YNFKEQ. CDR3 nucleotide sequence: TGTGCCAGCAGCCAACTCGAAAGGACAGACCCGAACCTGGAGGAAAAACTGTTTTTT. Its translation is CASSQLERTDPNLEEKLFF.